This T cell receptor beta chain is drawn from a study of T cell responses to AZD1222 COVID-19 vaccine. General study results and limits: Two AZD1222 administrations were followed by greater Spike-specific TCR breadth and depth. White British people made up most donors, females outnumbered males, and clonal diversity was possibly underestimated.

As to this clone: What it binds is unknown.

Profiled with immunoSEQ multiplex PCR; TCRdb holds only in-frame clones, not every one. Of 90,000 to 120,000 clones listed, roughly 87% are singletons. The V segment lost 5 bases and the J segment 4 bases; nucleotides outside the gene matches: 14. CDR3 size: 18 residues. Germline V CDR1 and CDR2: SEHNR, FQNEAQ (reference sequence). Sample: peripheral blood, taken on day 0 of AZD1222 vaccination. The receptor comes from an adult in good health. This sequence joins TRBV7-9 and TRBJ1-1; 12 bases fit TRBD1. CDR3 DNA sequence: TGTGCCAGCAGCAAACCCCGGGACAGGGGGCTGGGGAGCACTGAAGCTTTCTTT. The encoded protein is CASSKPRDRGLGSTEAFF.